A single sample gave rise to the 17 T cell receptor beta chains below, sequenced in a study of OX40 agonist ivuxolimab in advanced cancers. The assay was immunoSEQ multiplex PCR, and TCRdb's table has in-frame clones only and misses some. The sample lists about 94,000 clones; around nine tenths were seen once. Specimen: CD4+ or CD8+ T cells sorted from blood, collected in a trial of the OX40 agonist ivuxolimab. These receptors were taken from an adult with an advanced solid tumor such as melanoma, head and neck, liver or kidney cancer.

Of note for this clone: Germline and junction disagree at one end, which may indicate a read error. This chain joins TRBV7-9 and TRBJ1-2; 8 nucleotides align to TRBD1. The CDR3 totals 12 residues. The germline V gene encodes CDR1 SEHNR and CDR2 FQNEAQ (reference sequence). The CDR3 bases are TGTGCCAGCAGCCAAGGGACAGGCCGGGAAGCCTTC. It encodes CASSQGTGREAF.

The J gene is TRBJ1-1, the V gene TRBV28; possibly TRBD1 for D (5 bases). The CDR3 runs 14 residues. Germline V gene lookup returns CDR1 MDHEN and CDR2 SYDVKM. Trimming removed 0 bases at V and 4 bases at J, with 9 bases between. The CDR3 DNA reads TGTGCCAGCAGTTTATGGGGGGAGGGCACTGAAGCTTTCTTT. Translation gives CASSLWGEGTEAFF.

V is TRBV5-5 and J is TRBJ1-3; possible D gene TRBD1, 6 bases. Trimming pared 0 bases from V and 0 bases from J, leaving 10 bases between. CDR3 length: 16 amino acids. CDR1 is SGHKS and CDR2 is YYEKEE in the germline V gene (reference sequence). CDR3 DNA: TGTGCCAGCAGCTTGGAGGGGGGAGTCTCTGGAAACACCATATATTTT. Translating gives CASSLEGGVSGNTIYF.

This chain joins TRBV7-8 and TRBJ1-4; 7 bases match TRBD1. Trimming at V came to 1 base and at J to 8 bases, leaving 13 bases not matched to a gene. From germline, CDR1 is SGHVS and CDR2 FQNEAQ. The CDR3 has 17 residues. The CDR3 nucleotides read TGTGCCAGCAGCTTAGGTCGCGGGACAGAGGAGGAGGAAAAACTGTTTTTT. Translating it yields CASSLGRGTEEEEKLFF.

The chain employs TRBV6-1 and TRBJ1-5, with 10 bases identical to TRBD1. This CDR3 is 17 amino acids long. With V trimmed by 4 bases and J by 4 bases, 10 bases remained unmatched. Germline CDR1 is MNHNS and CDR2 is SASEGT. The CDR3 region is CASSVGDRGWGNQPQHF. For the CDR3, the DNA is TGTGCCAGCAGTGTGGGGGACAGGGGCTGGGGGAATCAGCCCCAGCATTTT.

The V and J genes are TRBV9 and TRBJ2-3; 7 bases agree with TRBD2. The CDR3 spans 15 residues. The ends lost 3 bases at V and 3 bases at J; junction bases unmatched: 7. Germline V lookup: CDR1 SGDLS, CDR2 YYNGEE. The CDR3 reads CASSGTSWGTDTQYF. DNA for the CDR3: TGTGCCAGCAGCGGGACTAGTTGGGGGACAGATACGCAGTATTTT.

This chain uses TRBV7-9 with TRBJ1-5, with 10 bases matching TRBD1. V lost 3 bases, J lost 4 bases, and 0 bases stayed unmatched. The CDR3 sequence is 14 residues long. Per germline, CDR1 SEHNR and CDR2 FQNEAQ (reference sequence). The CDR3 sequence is CASSLDRGNQPQHF. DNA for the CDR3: TGTGCCAGCAGCTTGGACAGGGGGAATCAGCCCCAGCATTTT.

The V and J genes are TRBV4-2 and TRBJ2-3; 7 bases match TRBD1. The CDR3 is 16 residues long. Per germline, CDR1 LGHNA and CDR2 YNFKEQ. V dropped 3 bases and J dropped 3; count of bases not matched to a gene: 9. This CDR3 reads CASSQGDSWGTDTQYF. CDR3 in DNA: TGTGCCAGCAGCCAGGGGGACAGCTGGGGGACAGATACGCAGTATTTT.

The CDR3 loop reads CASSLGAGTSSNEQFF. The CDR3 nucleotides are TGTGCCAGCAGCTTAGGGGCGGGGACTAGCTCCAATGAGCAGTTCTTC. The V gene is TRBV7-9, the J gene TRBJ2-1, with 9 bases lining up with TRBD2. With 1 base clipped from V and 6 bases from J, the junction kept 7 bases outside the gene matches. The CDR3 is 16 amino acids. From germline, CDR1 is SEHNR and CDR2 FQNEAQ (reference sequence).

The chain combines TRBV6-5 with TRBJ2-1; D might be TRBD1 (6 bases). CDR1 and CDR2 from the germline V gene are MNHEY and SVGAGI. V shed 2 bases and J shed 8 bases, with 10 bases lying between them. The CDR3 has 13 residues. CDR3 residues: CASSYQQGYEQFF. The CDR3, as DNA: TGTGCCAGCAGTTACCAACAGGGCTATGAGCAGTTCTTC.

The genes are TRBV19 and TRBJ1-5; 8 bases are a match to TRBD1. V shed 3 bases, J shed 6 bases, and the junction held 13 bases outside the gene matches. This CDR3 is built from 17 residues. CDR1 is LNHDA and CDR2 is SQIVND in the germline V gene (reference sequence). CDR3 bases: TGTGCCAGTAGTATTCGTAGGGACAGGTTGAAAGGTCAGCCCCAGCATTTT. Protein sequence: CASSIRRDRLKGQPQHF.

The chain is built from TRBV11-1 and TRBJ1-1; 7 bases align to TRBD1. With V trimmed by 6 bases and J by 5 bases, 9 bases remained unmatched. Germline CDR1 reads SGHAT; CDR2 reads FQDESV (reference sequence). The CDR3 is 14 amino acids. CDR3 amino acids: CASSKGQGVTEAFF. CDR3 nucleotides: TGTGCCAGCAGTAAAGGCCAGGGGGTAACTGAAGCTTTCTTT.

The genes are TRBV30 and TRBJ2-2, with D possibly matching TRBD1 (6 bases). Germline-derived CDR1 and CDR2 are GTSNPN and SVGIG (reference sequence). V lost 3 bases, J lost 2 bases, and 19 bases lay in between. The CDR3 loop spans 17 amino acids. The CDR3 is CAWSLYLSGVNTGELFF. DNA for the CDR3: TGTGCCTGGAGCCTTTATTTATCAGGGGTCAACACCGGGGAGCTGTTTTTT.

CDR3 residues: CASSNEGGQETQYF. Here the CDR3 DNA reads TGCGCCAGCAGCAATGAGGGGGGCCAAGAGACCCAGTACTTC. This chain links TRBV5-1 with TRBJ2-5, with D possibly called TRBD1 or TRBD2 (6 bases each). CDR1 and CDR2 from the germline V gene are SGHRS and YFSETQ. This CDR3 contains 14 residues. V dropped 4 bases and J dropped 1 base, with 11 bases sitting between them.

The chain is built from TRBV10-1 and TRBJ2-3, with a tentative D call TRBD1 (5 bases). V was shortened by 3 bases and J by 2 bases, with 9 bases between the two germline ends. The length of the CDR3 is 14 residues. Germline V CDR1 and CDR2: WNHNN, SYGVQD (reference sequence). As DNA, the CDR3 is TGCGCCAGCAGTGACAGGGTTTCCACAGATACGCAGTATTTT. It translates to CASSDRVSTDTQYF.

CDR3 bases: TGTGCCAGCAGCGTTGGGGGGTCCTACAATGAGCAGTTCTTC. The encoded protein is CASSVGGSYNEQFF. V gene TRBV7-2 combines with J gene TRBJ2-1; weak D call: TRBD2 (6 bases). Germline V gene lookup returns CDR1 SGHTA and CDR2 FQGNSA. V dropped 5 bases and J dropped 1 base, with 9 bases sitting between them. The CDR3 totals 14 residues.

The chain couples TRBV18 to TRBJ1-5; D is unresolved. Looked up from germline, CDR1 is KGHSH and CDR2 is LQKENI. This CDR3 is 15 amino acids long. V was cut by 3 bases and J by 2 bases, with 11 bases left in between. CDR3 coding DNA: TGTGCCAGCTCACCCGACTTAGGTGGCAATCAGCCCCAGCATTTT. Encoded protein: CASSPDLGGNQPQHF.